The text below deals with one T cell receptor beta chain. In the original processing: Amplification with reference gene primers provided the estimates of nucleated cell counts. This table comes from immunoSEQ multiplex PCR, and its TCRdb copy is limited to in-frame clones, with some not included. That table is the source of V, J and clone size, and D and trimming were worked out from the DNA. The table lists hundreds of thousands of clones, around 89% of them singletons. The V end lost 7 bases, the J end lost 7 bases, and 20 bases lay between the germline ends. Germline-derived CDR1 and CDR2 are LNHDA and SQIVND (reference sequence). This CDR3 region has 15 residues. Across fewer than 25 US areas, participants ranged in age from roughly 18 to 89 years. This entry comes from a study of blood T cell repertoires in COVID-19. As for the study in general: Sites in the United States, Italy and Spain provided acute and convalescent COVID-19 samples.

The chain carries TRBV19 and TRBJ2-1; D is possibly TRBD2 (5 bases). Material: PBMCs or T cells enriched from blood (not recorded which). The source is a woman aged 40 to 50 with acute COVID-19. This CDR3 reads CASKSARAGKNEQFF. As DNA, the CDR3 is TGTGCCAGTAAATCCGCGCGGGCCGGGAAAAATGAGCAGTTCTTC.